A single sample is the source of the 20 T cell receptor beta chains below, sequenced in a study of blood T cell repertoires in COVID-19. Clones were read by immunoSEQ multiplex PCR, and TCRdb kept only the in-frame ones, dropping some. Of around 50,000 clones detected, roughly 89% appear once; the ten largest clones hold more than 6%. The sample taken for sequencing was peripheral blood. All receptors derive from a woman aged 60-75 years with COVID-19, enrolled during active disease.

This clone has more than one count but fewer than ten. The CDR3 coding sequence is TGTGCCAGCAGTATCCGGAGAACAACCTACGAGCAGTACTTC. This translates into CASSIRRTTYEQYF. The chain carries TRBV6-2 or TRBV6-3 and TRBJ2-7; D remains ambiguous. Deletions cut 5 bases from V and 2 bases from J, with 13 bases between. The CDR3 spans 14 residues. Germline values: CDR1 MNHEY, CDR2 SVGEGT.

V is TRBV21-1 and J is TRBJ2-5; whether TRBD2, the table's D call, matches the DNA was not checked. TRBV21-1 is termed a pseudogene. This CDR3 region has 19 residues. The CDR3 loop reads CASSPARCGKCGDEETQYF. Here the CDR3 DNA reads TGTGCCAGCAGTCCTGCCCGGTGCGGGAAATGTGGAGATGAAGAGACCCAGTACTTC.

The rearrangement joins TRBV28 to TRBJ1-2, with a weak D call TRBD1 (6 bases). The CDR3 covers 14 residues. With 5 bases removed from V and 7 bases from J, the gap between germline ends came to 17 bases. The germline V gene encodes CDR1 MDHEN and CDR2 SYDVKM. The CDR3 spells CASSILQGRIGYTF. The CDR3 DNA reads TGTGCCAGCAGTATATTACAGGGAAGAATTGGCTACACCTTC.

The chain recombines TRBV28 with TRBJ1-2, with D possibly being TRBD1 (5 bases). CDR1 and CDR2 (germline): MDHEN, SYDVKM. The CDR3 spans 13 residues. Deletions cut 10 bases from V and 2 bases from J, with 14 bases between. CDR3 region: CAILGDTNYGYTF. CDR3 coding DNA: TGTGCCATCCTAGGGGATACGAACTATGGCTACACCTTC.

This chain connects TRBV2 to TRBJ1-3, with D perhaps TRBD1 (6 bases). This CDR3 spans 15 amino acids. Looked up from germline, CDR1 is SNHLY and CDR2 is FYNNEI. The ends were cut back, 6 bases at V and 0 bases at J, with 12 bases in the middle. The CDR3 region is CASRLDRTSGNTIYF. The CDR3 nucleotides are TGTGCCAGCAGACTCGACAGGACCTCTGGAAACACCATATATTTT. Drawing the rest from reference TRBV2 and TRBJ1-3, the complete variable domain is EPEVTQTPSHQVTQMGQEVILRCVPISNHLYFYWYRQILGQKVEFLVSFYNNEISEKSEIFDDQFSVERPDGSNFTLKIRSTKLEDSAMYFCASRLDRTSGNTIYFGEGSWLTVV.

On this clone: An end of the junction differs from the germline gene, which may be a read error. The CDR3 sequence is CASIFGQDSGNTIYF. In DNA, the CDR3 is TGTGCCAGCATCTTCGGACAGGACTCTGGCAACACCATATATTTT. This chain links TRBV6-5 with TRBJ1-3; 7 nucleotides line up with TRBD1. This CDR3 region has 15 residues. Germline V lookup: CDR1 MNHEY, CDR2 SVGAGI.

The V call is TRBV11-2, the J call TRBJ2-1, with D perhaps TRBD2 (6 bases). CDR1 is SGHAT and CDR2 is FQNNGV in the germline V gene. The CDR3 sequence is 14 residues long. Trimming removed 0 bases from V and 6 bases from J, with 9 bases in between. As DNA, the CDR3 is TGTGCCAGCAGCTTAGAGTCCGGGGGCAATGAGCAGTTCTTC. Its translation: CASSLESGGNEQFF.

J is TRBJ2-3 and V is TRBV2; D perhaps matches TRBD1 (6 bases). This CDR3 has 15 amino acids. In germline, CDR1 is SNHLY, CDR2 FYNNEI. V was pared by 2 bases and J by 1 base, with 10 bases between. The CDR3 loop reads CASSELGARTDTQYF. Written as DNA, the CDR3 is TGTGCCAGCAGTGAACTGGGGGCGCGCACAGATACGCAGTATTTT.

This clone showed up just once. The chain links TRBV10-3 to TRBJ1-1; D is undetermined. The CDR3 is 16 amino acids. CDR1 and CDR2 from the germline V gene are ENHRY and SYGVKD. V shed 8 bases and J shed 3 bases, with 22 bases lying between them. DNA of the CDR3: TGTGCCATCGCGCGCTTGCCCGCAAGCGGCGACACTGAAGCTTTCTTT. Translated, it gives CAIARLPASGDTEAFF.

This rearrangement joins TRBV24-1 to TRBJ2-1; TRBD1 is a possible D gene (7 bases). The CDR3 is 15 amino acids. Trimming took off 9 bases at V and 4 bases at J, with 18 bases between the two ends. CDR1 and CDR2 from the germline V gene are KGHDR and SFDVKD. DNA of the CDR3: TGTGCCACCTCGAATCGGGCAGGGGGGTACAATGAGCAGTTCTTC. Translated: CATSNRAGGYNEQFF.

The chain uses TRBV2 and TRBJ1-3; possibly TRBD1 for D (6 bases). The CDR3 consists of 16 residues. The V gene's germline CDR1 is SNHLY and CDR2 FYNNEI. The V end was cut by 6 bases, the J end by 0 bases, with 15 bases between. The CDR3 sequence: CASSPGGHISGNTIYF. The CDR3 DNA reads TGTGCCAGCAGCCCGGGGGGACATATCTCTGGAAACACCATATATTTT.

This chain links TRBV18 with TRBJ1-3; tentatively, D is TRBD1 (6 bases). Germline CDR1 KGHSH, CDR2 LQKENI. This CDR3 contains 17 residues. Trimming left V 3 bases short and J 0 bases short, with 15 bases between. The CDR3 loop is CASSPAPTGHSGNTIYF. The CDR3 nucleotides read TGTGCCAGCTCACCCGCACCGACAGGCCACTCTGGAAACACCATATATTTT.

The chain carries TRBV5-4 and TRBJ2-3; 13 nucleotides agree with TRBD2. Germline V gene sequence: CDR1 SGHNT, CDR2 YYREEE (reference sequence). CDR3 length equals 16 residues. Trimming took 3 bases from V and 2 from J; bases not matched to a gene: 3. The DNA for the CDR3 is TGTGCCAGCAGCTCAGGGACTAGCGGGAACACAGATACGCAGTATTTT. Translating it yields CASSSGTSGNTDTQYF. Supplemented by reference TRBV5-4 and TRBJ2-3, the full variable domain reads ETGVTQSPTHLIKTRGQQVTLRCSSQSGHNTVSWYQQALGQGPQFIFQYYREEENGRGNFPPRFSGLQFPNYSSELNVNALELDDSALYLCASSSGTSGNTDTQYFGPGTRLTVL.

The chain recombines TRBV24-1 with TRBJ2-1, with TRBD2 matching 11 bases. V lost 3 bases, J lost 10 bases, and 7 bases stayed unmatched. CDR1 KGHDR and CDR2 SFDVKD come from the germline V gene. This CDR3 is built from 15 residues. The CDR3 DNA sequence: TGTGCCACCAGTGATCCTCTAGCGGGAGGCAGGGAGCAGTTCTTC. Translated: CATSDPLAGGREQFF.

The chain has TRBV20-1 and TRBJ2-3, with 10 bases lining up with TRBD1. V was pared by 8 bases and J by 10 bases, with 6 bases of the junction left unmatched. The length of the CDR3 is 11 residues. Germline V lookup: CDR1 DFQATT, CDR2 SNEGSKA (reference sequence). The CDR3 spells CSPQGTGAQYF. CDR3 DNA sequence: TGCAGTCCCCAGGGGACAGGGGCGCAGTATTTT.

This chain links TRBV6-2 or TRBV6-3 with TRBJ1-1; D not certain. Germline assignment: CDR1 MNHEY and CDR2 SVGEGT. Trimming pared 5 bases from V and 1 base from J, leaving 14 bases between. The CDR3 contains 15 residues. CDR3 DNA sequence: TGTGCCAGCAGTCAGGCAGTTCTCGCGAACACTGAAGCTTTCTTT. Its protein product is CASSQAVLANTEAFF.

The CDR3 region has the DNA TGTGCCAGTAGTATCACCGGGACAGGGGGCTTGAATGAGCAGTTCTTC. Amino acid sequence: CASSITGTGGLNEQFF. The chain employs TRBV19 and TRBJ2-1; 12 bases align to TRBD1. There are 16 residues in the CDR3. V shed 3 bases and J 7 bases; nucleotides not matched to a gene: 7. Germline lookup yields CDR1 LNHDA and CDR2 SQIVND (reference sequence).

This rearrangement joins TRBV19 to TRBJ1-1, with TRBD1 identical over 10 bases. CDR3 length equals 17 residues. The germline gives CDR1 LNHDA, CDR2 SQIVND (reference sequence). After removal of 3 bases from V and 1 base from J, the junction contained 8 bases not matched to a gene. CDR3 DNA: TGTGCCAGTAGTATTCAGTTGGACAGGGGGAAGAACACTGAAGCTTTCTTT. It specifies CASSIQLDRGKNTEAFF.

The chain has TRBV7-9 and TRBJ2-1; TRBD2 matches 9 bases. Germline V gene data show CDR1 as SEHNR and CDR2 as FQNEAQ (reference sequence). V shed 3 bases, J shed 4 bases, and the junction held 4 bases outside the gene matches. This CDR3 is built from 15 residues. DNA for the CDR3: TGTGCCAGCAGCTTTTCTCTAGCGGGGTACAATGAGCAGTTCTTC. Its protein is CASSFSLAGYNEQFF.

This clone was counted a single time. This chain links TRBV6-5 with TRBJ1-1, with TRBD1 identical over 7 bases. Germline V gene sequence: CDR1 MNHEY, CDR2 SVGAGI. The V and J ends lost 6 bases and 5 bases, in that order; junction bases with no gene match: 12. The CDR3 totals 15 residues. The CDR3: CASSRDLTTGTEAFF. The CDR3 nucleotides read TGTGCCAGCAGCAGGGACTTGACGACAGGGACTGAAGCTTTCTTT.